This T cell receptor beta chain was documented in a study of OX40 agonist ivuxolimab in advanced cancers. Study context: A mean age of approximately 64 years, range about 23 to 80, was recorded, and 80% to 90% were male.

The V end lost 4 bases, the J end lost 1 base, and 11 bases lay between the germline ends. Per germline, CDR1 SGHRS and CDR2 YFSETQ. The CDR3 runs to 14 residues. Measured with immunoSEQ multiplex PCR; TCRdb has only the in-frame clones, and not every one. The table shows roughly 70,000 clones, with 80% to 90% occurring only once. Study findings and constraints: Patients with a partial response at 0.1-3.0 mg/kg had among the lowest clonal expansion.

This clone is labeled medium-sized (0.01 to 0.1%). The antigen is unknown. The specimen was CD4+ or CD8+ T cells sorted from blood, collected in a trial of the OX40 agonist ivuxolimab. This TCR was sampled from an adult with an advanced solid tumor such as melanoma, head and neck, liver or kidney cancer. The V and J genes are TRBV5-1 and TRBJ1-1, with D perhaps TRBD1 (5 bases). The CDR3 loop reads CASSQGGQNTEAFF. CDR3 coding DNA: TGCGCCAGCAGCCAGGGCGGCCAGAACACTGAAGCTTTCTTT.